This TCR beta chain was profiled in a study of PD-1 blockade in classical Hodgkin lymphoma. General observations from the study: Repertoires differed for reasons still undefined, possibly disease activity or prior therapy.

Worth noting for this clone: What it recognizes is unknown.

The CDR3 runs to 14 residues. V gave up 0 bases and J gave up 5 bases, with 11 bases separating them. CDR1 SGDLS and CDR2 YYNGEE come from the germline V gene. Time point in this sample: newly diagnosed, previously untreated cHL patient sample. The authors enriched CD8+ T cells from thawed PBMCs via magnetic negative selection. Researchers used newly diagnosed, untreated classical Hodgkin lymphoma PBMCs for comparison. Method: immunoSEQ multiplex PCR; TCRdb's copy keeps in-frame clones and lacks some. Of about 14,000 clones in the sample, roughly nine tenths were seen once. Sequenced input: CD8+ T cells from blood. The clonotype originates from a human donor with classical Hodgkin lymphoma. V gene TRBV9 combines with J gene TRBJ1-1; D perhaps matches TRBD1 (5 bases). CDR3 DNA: TGTGCCAGCAGCGTAGGGACATCGGAAACTGAAGCTTTCTTT. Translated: CASSVGTSETEAFF.